One and the same sample provided the 22 T cell receptor beta chains below, sequenced in a study of blood T cell repertoires in COVID-19. Sequencing was performed with immunoSEQ multiplex PCR; in TCRdb, only in-frame clones are kept and a portion is missing. The data contain approximately 230,000 clones, about 91% of them singletons. Material for sequencing was peripheral blood. Source of these receptors: a woman aged 30 to 39 with COVID-19, enrolled during active disease.

The chain is built from TRBV30 and TRBJ2-5; 16 nucleotides match TRBD2. CDR3 length: 16 amino acids. The V gene's germline CDR1 is GTSNPN and CDR2 SVGIG (reference sequence). Trimming removed 3 bases from V and 4 bases from J; junction bases left unmatched: 5. CDR3 bases: TGTGCCTGGAGCGGGACTAGCGGGAGGGCGTCAGAGACCCAGTACTTC. Its translation: CAWSGTSGRASETQYF.

A single count supports this clone. V gene TRBV10-3 combines with J gene TRBJ2-5, with D unresolved. Per the germline V gene, CDR1 is ENHRY and CDR2 is SYGVKD. V lost 0 bases and J lost 3, with 17 bases in between. This CDR3 contains 17 residues. The CDR3 is CAISESVTSTLEETQYF. In nucleotides, the CDR3 is TGTGCCATCAGTGAGTCCGTGACATCAACCTTAGAAGAGACCCAGTACTTC.

This clone has only a few counts. J is TRBJ1-5 and V is TRBV5-6; perhaps TRBD1 as D (6 bases). Germline CDR1 SGHDT, CDR2 YYEEEE. The CDR3 has 13 amino acids. V was cut by 4 bases and J by 3 bases, with 8 bases left in between. DNA for the CDR3: TGTGCCAGCAGCCGGACAGCCAATCAGCCCCAGCATTTT. Residues: CASSRTANQPQHF.

V usage is TRBV7-9 and J usage is TRBJ1-4, with D possibly being TRBD1 (5 bases). The ends were cut back, 6 bases at V and 3 bases at J, with 8 bases in the middle. The CDR3 is 13 amino acids. The germline V gene has CDR1 SEHNR and CDR2 FQNEAQ (reference sequence). In nucleotides, the CDR3 is TGTGCCAGCAGGGGGGGATCTAATGAAAAACTGTTTTTT. Encoded protein: CASRGGSNEKLFF.

The chain combines TRBV7-9 with TRBJ2-1; a weak D match, TRBD2 (6 bases). Germline CDR1 is SEHNR and CDR2 is FQNEAQ (reference sequence). V was pared by 5 bases and J by 4 bases, with 12 bases between. This CDR3 is built from 14 residues. The CDR3 protein is CASSHDGGYNEQFF. CDR3 in DNA: TGTGCCAGCAGCCACGACGGGGGATACAATGAGCAGTTCTTC.

The chain is built from TRBV30 and TRBJ1-6; the match to TRBD1 covers 7 bases. With V trimmed by 1 base and J by 7 bases, 7 bases remained unmatched. CDR3 length: 15 amino acids. The germline V gene has CDR1 GTSNPN and CDR2 SVGIG (reference sequence). CDR3 sequence (DNA): TGTGCCTGGAGTGATGCCGGGACAGCCAATTCACCCCTCCACTTT. Encoded protein: CAWSDAGTANSPLHF.

The rearrangement joins TRBV19 to TRBJ1-5; tentatively, D is TRBD1 (6 bases). V was trimmed by 5 bases and J by 5 bases, leaving 25 bases between them. The germline gives CDR1 LNHDA, CDR2 SQIVND (reference sequence). The CDR3 spans 18 residues. The CDR3 here is CASSAPSGVSSWDQPQHF. The CDR3 DNA sequence: TGTGCCAGTAGTGCACCCTCAGGGGTCTCTTCTTGGGATCAGCCCCAGCATTTT.

The chain joins TRBV10-3 to TRBJ2-2; TRBD2 aligns across 8 bases. Germline CDR1 reads ENHRY; CDR2 reads SYGVKD. CDR3 length equals 16 residues. Trimming took 0 bases from V and 5 from J; bases not matched to a gene: 5. The CDR3 DNA reads TGTGCCATCAGTGAGTCTGCGGGGGGAAGGACCGGGGAGCTGTTTTTT. Translating gives CAISESAGGRTGELFF.

This clone has a single count. The chain employs TRBV6-6 and TRBJ2-3; 7 bases fit TRBD1. The CDR3 is 14 residues long. Germline loops: CDR1 MNHNY, CDR2 SVGAGI (reference sequence). With 8 bases clipped from V and 6 bases from J, the junction kept 11 bases outside the gene matches. The DNA for the CDR3 is TGTGCCAGCGCTTGGGGACAGCACATGGATACGCAGTATTTT. As protein: CASAWGQHMDTQYF.

V gene TRBV7-9 combines with J gene TRBJ2-3; D remains ambiguous. This CDR3 has 17 residues. Trimming shortened V by 5 bases and J by 1 base, and 19 bases separated the two germline ends. Germline assignment: CDR1 SEHNR and CDR2 FQNEAQ (reference sequence). This CDR3 reads CASSHTRRDSRTDTQYF. CDR3 DNA sequence: TGTGCCAGCAGCCATACGAGAAGAGACTCACGCACAGATACGCAGTATTTT.

The chain couples TRBV14 to TRBJ2-5; D possibly corresponds to TRBD1 (6 bases). The V and J ends lost 4 bases and 4 bases respectively, with 16 bases between them. Germline V gene data show CDR1 as SGHDN and CDR2 as FVKESK. The CDR3 runs 15 residues. The CDR3: CASSPMGRGGETQYF. CDR3 nucleotides: TGTGCCAGCAGCCCAATGGGCAGGGGTGGAGAGACCCAGTACTTC.

The chain uses TRBV11-2 and TRBJ2-7; D ambiguous. The V gene's germline CDR1 is SGHAT and CDR2 FQNNGV. Between the trimmed V and J ends, which lost 6 bases and 2 bases, there was a span of 14 bases. There are 14 residues in the CDR3. This CDR3 is CASRAGFLPYEQYF. The CDR3 DNA follows: TGTGCCAGCAGGGCCGGGTTCCTCCCCTACGAGCAGTACTTC.

The chain employs TRBV11-3 and TRBJ2-7; maybe TRBD1 (5 bases). V lost 1 base and J lost 4, with 11 bases in between. The germline gives CDR1 SGHNT, CDR2 YENEEA. CDR3 length: 14 residues. The CDR3 sequence is CASSLGPAGYEQYV. Here the CDR3 DNA reads TGTGCCAGCAGCTTAGGGCCGGCAGGGTACGAGCAGTACGTC.

V is TRBV28 and J is TRBJ2-1; maybe TRBD1 (5 bases). The germline V gene has CDR1 MDHEN and CDR2 SYDVKM. The CDR3 runs to 15 residues. With 6 bases removed from V and 6 bases from J, the gap between germline ends came to 18 bases. The CDR3 reads CASRSDSVPRNEQFF. CDR3 DNA: TGTGCCAGCAGATCCGACAGTGTACCCCGCAATGAGCAGTTCTTC.

This chain uses TRBV2 with TRBJ2-3, with D perhaps TRBD1 (6 bases). Per germline, CDR1 SNHLY and CDR2 FYNNEI. The CDR3 is 13 amino acids. V gave up 11 bases and J gave up 0 bases, with 12 bases separating them. The CDR3 sequence: CASGTISTDTQYF. The CDR3 DNA reads TGTGCCTCCGGGACAATAAGCACAGATACGCAGTATTTT.

The V call is TRBV7-6, the J call TRBJ1-3, with D hard to call. Germline CDR1 and CDR2: SGHVS and FNYEAQ. The CDR3 length is 17 residues. Trimming took off 2 bases at V and 3 bases at J, with 17 bases between the two ends. This CDR3 reads CASSLIYRGPNGNTIYF. CDR3 in DNA: TGTGCCAGCAGCTTAATTTACAGAGGGCCTAATGGAAACACCATATATTTT. Full variable domain (remainder filled in from reference TRBV7-6 and TRBJ1-3): GAGVSQSPRYKVTKRGQDVALRCDPISGHVSLYWYRQALGQGPEFLTYFNYEAQQDKSGLPNDRFSAERPEGSISTLTIQRTEQRDSAMYRCASSLIYRGPNGNTIYFGEGSWLTVV.

This chain uses TRBV18 with TRBJ1-1; TRBD1 matches at 7 bases. CDR3 size: 18 residues. Trimming took 1 base from V and 1 from J; bases not matched to a gene: 12. Germline values: CDR1 KGHSH, CDR2 LQKENI. CDR3 nucleotides: TGTGCCAGCTCACCACTGCAACAGGGGCGCTCCACGAACACTGAAGCTTTCTTT. Its translation is CASSPLQQGRSTNTEAFF.

This clone appeared once. DNA for the CDR3: TGTGCCAGCGGAGGGGCTTTGGACACCGGGGAGCTGTTTTTT. Its protein is CASGGALDTGELFF. This chain uses TRBV2 with TRBJ2-2; D is perhaps TRBD2 (6 bases). Trimming cost V 8 bases and J 3 bases, with 13 bases left between them. The CDR3 consists of 14 residues. Germline loops: CDR1 SNHLY, CDR2 FYNNEI.

The J gene is TRBJ2-3, the V gene TRBV28, with D unclear. This CDR3 has 14 amino acids. Between the trimmed V and J ends, which lost 2 bases and 2 bases, there was a span of 8 bases. Looked up from germline, CDR1 is MDHEN and CDR2 is SYDVKM. In DNA, the CDR3 is TGTGCCAGCAGTTTAGGTACACACACAGATACGCAGTATTTT. Translating it yields CASSLGTHTDTQYF.

The chain recombines TRBV11-2 with TRBJ1-2; D not resolved. The CDR3 runs to 14 residues. The V end lost 3 bases, the J end lost 1 base, and 9 bases lay between the germline ends. Per the germline V gene, CDR1 is SGHAT and CDR2 is FQNNGV. CDR3 sequence: CASSLLGSNYGYTF. CDR3 nucleotide sequence: TGTGCCAGCAGCTTGTTGGGGAGTAACTATGGCTACACCTTC.

The chain combines TRBV4-3 with TRBJ2-1; 7 bases agree with TRBD2. The CDR3 loop spans 16 amino acids. V dropped 0 bases and J dropped 4; count of bases not matched to a gene: 6. Looked up from germline, CDR1 is LGHNA and CDR2 is YSLEER. Here the CDR3 reads CASSQDPSGEYNEQFF. The CDR3 nucleotides read TGCGCCAGCAGCCAAGATCCAAGCGGGGAATACAATGAGCAGTTCTTC.

The rearrangement joins TRBV9 to TRBJ2-3; D might be TRBD1 (5 bases). V lost 0 bases and J lost 0, with 8 bases in between. Germline CDR1 and CDR2: SGDLS and YYNGEE. This CDR3 is 15 amino acids long. The CDR3 DNA reads as TGTGCCAGCAGCGTAGAGGGGCTTAGCACAGATACGCAGTATTTT. Residues: CASSVEGLSTDTQYF.